Here is one T cell receptor beta chain with its context. Antigen: not known. The assay was immunoSEQ multiplex PCR, and TCRdb's table has in-frame clones only and misses some. This sample carries hundreds of thousands of clones, less than 85% of them seen once, and the ten largest clones take about a tenth. The data belong to a study of shared clonotypes between healthy human individuals. This CDR3 has 16 amino acids. Germline V gene sequence: CDR1 SGHTA, CDR2 FQGTGA. Trimming removed 1 base at V and 6 bases at J, with 15 bases between. General study points: Enrolling few donors narrowed the genetic and exposure-history diversity that was represented. On the whole, naive subsets had larger estimated richness than memory subsets had.

Sequencing was done on a sample of memory CD4+ T cells sorted from blood. Subset reported: CD45RA-negative fraction. This clonotype was sampled from a man aged 25-40 years in good health. The rearrangement joins TRBV7-3 to TRBJ2-2; tentatively, D is TRBD2 (6 bases). This chain's CDR3 is CASSLIGGNSPGELFF. CDR3 sequence (DNA): TGTGCCAGCAGCTTAATTGGCGGGAATTCTCCCGGGGAGCTGTTTTTT.